The 27 T cell receptor beta chains listed next were all sequenced from one sample in a study of Graves' ophthalmopathy and Graves' hyperthyroidism. RNA transcripts provided the template for amplifying TCR beta CDR3 regions. In the first round, RT-PCR was carried out with HTBI primers, and a multiplex PCR formed the second round. One entry per CDR3 protein, called by TCRdb with MiXCR from the multiplex PCR reads. The sample carries 200,000 to 250,000 distinct CDR3 sequences, 20% to 25% recorded once. Sequenced sample: peripheral blood. Receptor source: a woman in her 50s with Graves' ophthalmopathy.

This clonotype was recorded many times. The J gene is TRBJ2-7, the V gene TRBV2; D unclear. With 1 base removed from V and 1 base from J, the gap between germline ends came to 8 bases. The length of the CDR3 is 14 residues. Germline V gives CDR1 SNHLY, CDR2 FYNNEI. Here the CDR3 DNA reads TGTGCCAGCAGTGAAGAGGCAGTTTCCTACGAGCAGTACTTC. The encoded protein is CASSEEAVSYEQYF. The full variable domain, completed using reference TRBV2 and TRBJ2-7, is EPEVTQTPSHQVTQMGQEVILRCVPISNHLYFYWYRQILGQKVEFLVSFYNNEISEKSEIFDDQFSVERPDGSNFTLKIRSTKLEDSAMYFCASSEEAVSYEQYFGPGTRLTVT.

This clonotype has ten or more counts. This chain links TRBV6-5 with TRBJ2-7; a possible D gene is TRBD2 (5 bases). The CDR3 contains 12 residues. V was clipped by 6 bases and J by 2 bases, with 8 bases between them. The germline CDR1 and CDR2 sequences are MNHEY and SVGAGI. The CDR3 loop reads CASRSGAYEQYF. The DNA of the CDR3 is TGTGCCAGCAGATCCGGGGCCTACGAGCAGTACTTC.

This clonotype has at least ten counts. The gene calls are TRBV5-5 and TRBJ2-5; TRBD2 matches at 12 bases. CDR3 length: 15 amino acids. Germline CDR1 SGHKS, CDR2 YYEKEE (reference sequence). J gave up 4 bases and V 4 bases, and 5 bases lay outside the gene matches. Here the CDR3 DNA reads TGTGCCAGCAGCGGGTTGGGACTAGCGGGAGAGACCCAGTACTTC. This codes for CASSGLGLAGETQYF.

The chain employs TRBV7-9 and TRBJ2-6; no clear D gene. Germline assignment: CDR1 SEHNR and CDR2 FQNEAQ (reference sequence). The CDR3 spans 16 residues. V was trimmed by 10 bases and J by 0 bases, leaving 16 bases between them. CDR3 loop: CATNMGGGSGANVLTF. CDR3 nucleotide sequence: TGTGCCACCAATATGGGCGGCGGCTCTGGGGCCAACGTCCTGACTTTC.

At least ten counts were recorded for this clonotype. This rearrangement joins TRBV20-1 to TRBJ1-2; 8 bases are a match to TRBD1. Per germline, CDR1 DFQATT and CDR2 SNEGSKA (reference sequence). This CDR3 has 14 amino acids. The junction had 6 bases not matched to a gene; V was cut back by 0 bases and J by 6 bases. CDR3 protein: CSARDLTGVDGYTF. CDR3 bases: TGCAGTGCTAGAGATCTGACAGGGGTGGATGGCTACACCTTC.

This sequence joins TRBV5-1 and TRBJ2-5, with D unclear. V dropped 0 bases and J dropped 5 bases, with 11 bases sitting between them. This CDR3 contains 14 residues. Germline assignment: CDR1 SGHRS and CDR2 YFSETQ. In nucleotides, the CDR3 is TGCGCCAGCAGCTTGGTAGGAGAAACGGAGACCCAGTACTTC. It translates to CASSLVGETETQYF. The variable domain in full, completed from reference TRBV5-1 and TRBJ2-5, reads KAGVTQTPRYLIKTRGQQVTLSCSPISGHRSVSWYQQTPGQGLQFLFEYFSETQRNKGNFPGRFSGRQFSNSRSEMNVSTLELGDSALYLCASSLVGETETQYFGPGTRLLVL.

At least ten counts were recorded for this clonotype. The chain links TRBV12-3 or TRBV12-4 to TRBJ1-2; D remains unclear. The CDR3 length is 13 residues. Trimming stripped 6 bases from V and 5 bases from J, with 13 bases between. The CDR3 nucleotides are TGTGCCAGCAGCCTAAGTGGAGCATATGGCTACACCTTC. Translated, it gives CASSLSGAYGYTF.

This clonotype was observed at least ten times. The rearrangement links TRBV25-1 to TRBJ2-7; no reliable D call. Trimming took 6 bases from V and 3 from J, leaving 9 bases between them. CDR3 length: 12 residues. CDR1 and CDR2 from the germline V gene are MGHDK and SYGVNS. The CDR3 sequence: CASSPHDYEQYF. The CDR3, as DNA: TGTGCCAGCAGCCCTCATGACTACGAGCAGTACTTC.

The rearrangement joins TRBV3-1 to TRBJ1-1, with D possibly matching TRBD1 (5 bases). The V gene lost 1 base and the J gene lost 2 bases, with 14 bases spanning the gap. Germline V gene lookup returns CDR1 LGHDT and CDR2 YNNKEL (reference sequence). The CDR3 extends over 16 amino acids. The CDR3 DNA reads TGTGCCAGCAGCCAAGGCGACAGCGACCAAAACACTGAAGCTTTCTTT. It specifies CASSQGDSDQNTEAFF.

Ten or more counts support this clonotype. V usage is TRBV30 and J usage is TRBJ1-1; D uncertain. Looked up from germline, CDR1 is GTSNPN and CDR2 is SVGIG (reference sequence). CDR3 length: 13 amino acids. The germline V and J ends were trimmed by 1 base and 4 bases, with 10 bases remaining between them. CDR3 sequence: CAWSDTGSTEAFF. Written as DNA, the CDR3 is TGTGCCTGGAGTGACACGGGATCCACTGAAGCTTTCTTT.

This clonotype was picked up many times. The J gene is TRBJ2-4, the V gene TRBV29-1; a weak D match, TRBD1 (6 bases). V lost 7 bases, J lost 5 bases, and 15 bases lay in between. The CDR3 spans 13 residues. Germline V gene sequence: CDR1 SQVTM, CDR2 ANQGSEA. CDR3 sequence reads: CSAVGQFENIQYF. Here the CDR3 DNA reads TGCAGCGCTGTAGGACAGTTTGAAAACATTCAGTACTTC.

This clonotype was picked up a small number of times. V gene TRBV6-5 combines with J gene TRBJ2-5; 12 bases match TRBD1. The CDR3 runs to 17 residues. Looked up from germline, CDR1 is MNHEY and CDR2 is SVGAGI. V lost 4 bases to trimming and J lost 5 bases; unmatched junction nucleotides: 11. The CDR3 here is CASSSPQGQGAGETQYF. Here the CDR3 DNA reads TGTGCCAGCAGTTCACCTCAGGGACAGGGGGCCGGGGAGACCCAGTACTTC.

V is TRBV28 and J is TRBJ1-1; no clear D gene. Deletions cut 2 bases from V and 4 bases from J, with 5 bases between. This CDR3 region has 12 residues. Germline-derived CDR1 and CDR2 are MDHEN and SYDVKM. CDR3 in amino acids: CASSLQTTEAFF. The CDR3 DNA is TGTGCCAGCAGTTTACAAACCACTGAAGCTTTCTTT.

The table lists this clonotype with many counts. The chain combines TRBV20-1 with TRBJ2-1; maybe TRBD2 (5 bases). The CDR3 is made up of 11 amino acids. Trimming cost V 4 bases and J 9 bases, with 10 bases left between them. CDR1 is DFQATT, CDR2 SNEGSKA, per germline (reference sequence). The CDR3 DNA sequence: TGCAGTGCTAATCGGGAAAGTGAGCAGTTCTTC. Protein: CSANRESEQFF.

In regard to this clonotype: This may be a read error: a much more frequent sequence differs by one nucleotide. The rearrangement links TRBV19 to TRBJ1-5; TRBD1 agrees at 8 bases. The CDR3 contains 15 residues. Per the germline V gene, CDR1 is LNHDA and CDR2 is SQIVND (reference sequence). Here the CDR3 DNA reads TGTGCCGGTAGTAAAAGTCAGGGGGCTAGGCAGCCCCAGCATTTT. Its translation: CAGSKSQGARQPQHF. The variable domain in full, completed from reference TRBV19 and TRBJ1-5, reads DGGITQSPKYLFRKEGQNVTLSCEQNLNHDAMYWYRQDPGQGLRLIYYSQIVNDFQKGDIAEGYSVSREKKESFPLTVTSAQKNPTAFYLCAGSKSQGARQPQHFGDGTRLSIL.

This clonotype has only a few counts. The rearrangement links TRBV6-5 to TRBJ2-1; D ambiguous. The CDR3 is 15 amino acids. The V gene's germline CDR1 is MNHEY and CDR2 SVGAGI. Trimming stripped 2 bases from V and 3 bases from J, with 11 bases between. The CDR3 coding sequence is TGTGCCAGCAGTTACAACCCCGGATTCTACAATGAGCAGTTCTTC. Protein product: CASSYNPGFYNEQFF.

This clonotype appeared many times. The rearrangement uses TRBV30 and TRBJ1-5; 8 positions match TRBD1. Losses at the gene ends were 6 bases for V and 2 bases for J; bases not matched to a gene: 3. The CDR3 sequence is 13 residues long. Looked up from germline, CDR1 is GTSNPN and CDR2 is SVGIG (reference sequence). CDR3 sequence reads: CACETGGNQPQHF. The CDR3 DNA follows: TGTGCCTGCGAGACAGGGGGCAATCAGCCCCAGCATTTT.

J is TRBJ2-5 and V is TRBV5-5; TRBD2 matches 12 bases. Germline V gives CDR1 SGHKS, CDR2 YYEKEE (reference sequence). Trimming at V came to 1 base and at J to 4 bases, leaving 5 bases not matched to a gene. The CDR3 has 16 amino acids. The CDR3 nucleotides read TGTGCCAGCAGCTTGAGTCTAGCGGGAGGGTCAGAGACCCAGTACTTC. Residues: CASSLSLAGGSETQYF.

This clonotype was seen many times. The J gene is TRBJ2-2, the V gene TRBV20-1; no clear D gene. Trimming took off 0 bases at V and 7 bases at J, with 12 bases between the two ends. CDR1 and CDR2 (germline): DFQATT, SNEGSKA (reference sequence). CDR3 length equals 14 residues. This CDR3 reads CSARDPRVGGELFF. In nucleotides, the CDR3 is TGCAGTGCTAGAGATCCTAGGGTTGGCGGGGAGCTGTTTTTT.

This clonotype occurred many times. The rearrangement uses TRBV7-2 and TRBJ2-5, with D unresolved. Trimming took off 5 bases at V and 5 bases at J, with 18 bases between the two ends. The CDR3 consists of 15 residues. Germline loops: CDR1 SGHTA, CDR2 FQGNSA. In DNA, the CDR3 is TGTGCCAGCAGCCCCATTAACGGTGCATCGGAGACCCAGTACTTC. Its protein is CASSPINGASETQYF. Based on the CDR3 plus reference TRBV7-2 and TRBJ2-5, the full variable domain is GAGVSQSPSNKVTEKGKDVELRCDPISGHTALYWYRQSLGQGLEFLIYFQGNSAPDKSGLPSDRFSAERTGGSVSTLTIQRTQQEDSAVYLCASSPINGASETQYFGPGTRLLVL.

The sample holds many counts of this clonotype. The chain has TRBV20-1 and TRBJ2-5, with 7 bases fitting TRBD2. Germline assignment: CDR1 DFQATT and CDR2 SNEGSKA (reference sequence). The ends lost 2 bases at V and 5 bases at J; junction bases unmatched: 14. This CDR3 is 16 amino acids long. CDR3 nucleotides: TGCAGTGCTAGATCCCCTGGGGCGGGAGATTCGGAGACCCAGTACTTC. Residues: CSARSPGAGDSETQYF.

The sample holds many counts of this clonotype. V usage is TRBV6-5 and J usage is TRBJ1-1; 8 bases map to TRBD1. J was trimmed by 7 bases and V by 0 bases; bases with no gene match: 7. CDR3 length equals 15 residues. The germline V gene encodes CDR1 MNHEY and CDR2 SVGAGI. CDR3 protein: CASSYSNDRGDEAFF. The CDR3 bases are TGTGCCAGCAGTTACTCTAATGACAGGGGTGATGAAGCTTTCTTT.

This clonotype was observed many times. The chain has TRBV2 and TRBJ1-5; D ambiguous. The V end lost 4 bases, the J end lost 3 bases, and 13 bases lay between the germline ends. The CDR3 is 15 amino acids. In germline, CDR1 is SNHLY, CDR2 FYNNEI. In nucleotides, the CDR3 is TGTGCCAGCAGTGGTGGTAGAGGGATCAATCAGCCCCAGCATTTT. Encoded protein: CASSGGRGINQPQHF.

This clonotype was observed a handful of times. This chain uses TRBV20-1 with TRBJ2-2; D ambiguous. Germline V lookup: CDR1 DFQATT, CDR2 SNEGSKA (reference sequence). The CDR3 is 14 residues long. Trimming pared 6 bases from V and 1 base from J, leaving 12 bases between. CDR3 DNA: TGCAGTGCCTACCGAGCTCAGAACACCGGGGAGCTGTTTTTT. It specifies CSAYRAQNTGELFF.

This clonotype was detected many times. The chain links TRBV5-1 to TRBJ1-5; 11 nucleotides match TRBD1. V gave up 4 bases and J gave up 6 bases; unmatched junction bases: 6. Germline V gene sequence: CDR1 SGHRS, CDR2 YFSETQ. The CDR3 loop spans 15 amino acids. The CDR3 protein is CASSLDRGPGQPQHF. The CDR3, as DNA: TGCGCCAGCAGCCTGGACAGGGGGCCGGGTCAGCCCCAGCATTTT.

V gene TRBV12-3 or TRBV12-4 combines with J gene TRBJ1-5; 7 bases fit TRBD1. The CDR3 is 14 residues long. With 6 bases clipped from V and 5 bases from J, the junction kept 7 bases outside the gene matches. CDR3 sequence reads: CASSYTGVDQPQHF. CDR3 sequence (DNA): TGTGCCAGCAGCTATACAGGGGTTGATCAGCCCCAGCATTTT.

This clonotype occurred many times. The chain couples TRBV28 to TRBJ1-5; D gene ambiguous. The CDR3 is 15 residues long. The V gene's germline CDR1 is MDHEN and CDR2 SYDVKM. Trimming took 6 bases from V and 0 from J, leaving 12 bases between them. CDR3 in DNA: TGTGCCAGCAGCACTCACCGGTATAGCAATCAGCCCCAGCATTTT. Translation gives CASSTHRYSNQPQHF.